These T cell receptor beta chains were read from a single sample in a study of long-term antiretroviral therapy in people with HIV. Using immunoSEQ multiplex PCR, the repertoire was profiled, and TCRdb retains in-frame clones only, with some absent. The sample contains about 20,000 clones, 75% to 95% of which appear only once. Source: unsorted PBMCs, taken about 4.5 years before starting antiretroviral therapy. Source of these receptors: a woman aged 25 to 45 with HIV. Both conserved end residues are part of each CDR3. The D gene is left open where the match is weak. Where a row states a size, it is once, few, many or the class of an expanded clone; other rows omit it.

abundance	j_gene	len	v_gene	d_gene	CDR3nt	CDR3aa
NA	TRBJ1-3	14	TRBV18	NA	TGTGCCAGCTCACCAGATATTTCTGGAAACACCATATATTTT	CASSPDISGNTIYF
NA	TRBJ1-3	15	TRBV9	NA	TGTGCCAGCAGCGTATTGGGCGGGGATGGAAACACCATATATTTT	CASSVLGGDGNTIYF
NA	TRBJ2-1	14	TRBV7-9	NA	TGTGCCAGCAGCTTAGATGGCAGGTCGGGGGAGCAGTTCTTC	CASSLDGRSGEQFF
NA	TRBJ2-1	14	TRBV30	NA	TGTGCCTGGAGTGACCAACTAGACTACAATGAGCAGTTCTTC	CAWSDQLDYNEQFF
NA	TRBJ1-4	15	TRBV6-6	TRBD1	TGTGCCAGCAGTACTCAGGGGGCTGCTAATGAAAAACTGTTTTTT	CASSTQGAANEKLFF
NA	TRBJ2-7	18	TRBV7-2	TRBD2	TGTGCCAGCAGCTTAGCTCCCGGGACTAGCGGGGGAGCCTACGAGCAGTACTTC	CASSLAPGTSGGAYEQYF
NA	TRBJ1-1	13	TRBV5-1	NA	TGCGCCAGCAACCCTGACATGACGGAAGAAGCTTTCTTT	CASNPDMTEEAFF
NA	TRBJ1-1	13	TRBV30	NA	TGTGCCTACAACAGGAGACAGAACACTGAAGCTTTCTTT	CAYNRRQNTEAFF
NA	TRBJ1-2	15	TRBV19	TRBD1	TGTGCCAGTAGACCCGGACAGGGGGCTAACTATGGCTACACCTTC	CASRPGQGANYGYTF
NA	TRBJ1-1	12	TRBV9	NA	TGTGCCAGCGGTAGGGTCGGGACTGAAGCTTTCTTT	CASGRVGTEAFF
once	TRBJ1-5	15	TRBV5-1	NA	TGCGCCAGCAGCTTGGAGGGGTTTGACAATCAGCCCCAGCATTTT	CASSLEGFDNQPQHF
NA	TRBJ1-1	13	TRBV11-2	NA	TGTGCCAGCAGCTTAGTCCCGGGGAATGAAGCTTTCTTT	CASSLVPGNEAFF
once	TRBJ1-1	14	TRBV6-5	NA	TGTGCCAGCAGTTACGTAGGGACCAACACTGAAGCTTTCTTT	CASSYVGTNTEAFF
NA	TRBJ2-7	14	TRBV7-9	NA	TGTGCCAGCAGCTTAGGTCCTTCGTCGTACGAGCAGTACTTC	CASSLGPSSYEQYF
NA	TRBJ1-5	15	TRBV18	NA	TGTGCCAGCTCACCAACTGACAGAAGCAATCAGCCCCAGCATTTT	CASSPTDRSNQPQHF
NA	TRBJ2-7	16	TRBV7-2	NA	TGTGCCAGCAGCTTAGACGGGACTGTAAGCTCCTACGAGCAGTACTTC	CASSLDGTVSSYEQYF
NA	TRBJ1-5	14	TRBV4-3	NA	TGCGCCAGCAGCCAAGGGGTAGGGGAACTGCCCCAGCATTTT	CASSQGVGELPQHF
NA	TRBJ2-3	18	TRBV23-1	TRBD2	TGCGCCAGCAGTCAAATAAGCGGGGTCCTACGACGCACAGATACGCAGTATTTT	CASSQISGVLRRTDTQYF
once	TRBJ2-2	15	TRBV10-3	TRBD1	TGTGCCATCAGTGCGTTTACAGGGGGCTCCGGGGAGCTGTTTTTT	CAISAFTGGSGELFF
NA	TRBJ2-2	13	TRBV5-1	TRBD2	TGCGCCAGCAGTGTAGCGGGCCACGGGGAGCTGTTTTTT	CASSVAGHGELFF
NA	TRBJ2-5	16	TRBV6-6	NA	TGTGCCAGCAGGTTGGGGGGAGGGGGTTACCAAGAGACCCAGTACTTC	CASRLGGGGYQETQYF
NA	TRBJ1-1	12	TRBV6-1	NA	TGTGCCAGCCGGCGAGGGAGCACTGAAGCTTTCTTT	CASRRGSTEAFF
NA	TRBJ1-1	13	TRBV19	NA	TGTGCCAGTAGTAGTACAGGGTCCACTGAAGCTTTCTTT	CASSSTGSTEAFF
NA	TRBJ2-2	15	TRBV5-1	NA	TGCGCCAGCAGCTTGGATCGAGGGGTACCGGGGGAGCTGTTTTTT	CASSLDRGVPGELFF
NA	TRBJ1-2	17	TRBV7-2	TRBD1	TGTGCCAGCAGCTCCCAGTTTCCGGGCAGGGGGCGGTATGGCTACACCTTC	CASSSQFPGRGRYGYTF
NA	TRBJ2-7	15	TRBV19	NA	TGTGCCAGTAGTATATCGTCCCGCAGCCTCTCGAACCAGGACTTC	CASSISSRSLSNQDF
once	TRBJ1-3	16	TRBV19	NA	TGTGCCAGTAAGGGAGGGACTTTCAGCTCTGGAAACACCATATATTTT	CASKGGTFSSGNTIYF
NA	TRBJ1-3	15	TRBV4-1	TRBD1	TGCGCCAGCAGCCGAGGAACAGGGGTGGAAAACACCATATATTTT	CASSRGTGVENTIYF
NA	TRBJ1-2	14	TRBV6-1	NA	TGTGCCAGCAGTGAATCAATCAGTAACTATGGCTACACCTTC	CASSESISNYGYTF
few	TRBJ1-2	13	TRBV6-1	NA	TGTGCCAGCAGTGTAAGTCGAAACTATGGCTACACCTTC	CASSVSRNYGYTF
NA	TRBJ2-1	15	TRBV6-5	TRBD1	TGTGCCAGCAGTTACGGGGACAGACCGTACAATGAGCAGTTCTTC	CASSYGDRPYNEQFF
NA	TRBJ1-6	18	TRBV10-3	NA	TGTGCCATCAGTGAGTCACCGGGCTTGGGCTCCTATAATTCACCCCTCCACTTT	CAISESPGLGSYNSPLHF
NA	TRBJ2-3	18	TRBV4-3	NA	TGCGCCAGCAGCCAAAATATTATGGGATCTGAGTGGGCAGATACGCAGTATTTT	CASSQNIMGSEWADTQYF
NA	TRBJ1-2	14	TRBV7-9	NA	TGTGCCAGCAGCTTAGTCGGGGGGAACTATGGCTACACCTTC	CASSLVGGNYGYTF
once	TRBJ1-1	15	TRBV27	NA	TGTGCCAGCAGAGGATTTGGGAGATCCCGCACTGAAGCTTTCTTT	CASRGFGRSRTEAFF